The clone carrying this T cell receptor (beta chain) was seen repeatedly, ten times or more. This specimen belongs to a study of T-cell reconstitution after alpha-beta-depleted transplantation in children. Germline loops: CDR1 SQVTM, CDR2 ANQGSEA. CDR3 length: 16 residues. V lost 4 bases and J 0 bases, leaving 16 bases between the germline ends. Preparation of the TCRbeta library used unique molecular identifiers. TCRdb re-called the PCR reads with MiXCR, one entry per CDR3 protein. The sample consists of 600,000 to 700,000 distinct CDR3 sequences, around a sixth of them appearing once. The chain recombines TRBV29-1 with TRBJ2-1; D is unresolved. This material consisted of PBMCs from the stem cell graft donor, taken from the stem cell graft. The sequence came from a human donor who donated a stem cell graft to a child with acute myeloid leukemia. CDR3 in amino acids: CSVGGSFQTSYNEQFF. The DNA of the CDR3 is TGCAGCGTTGGAGGTTCCTTTCAAACCTCCTACAATGAGCAGTTCTTC.